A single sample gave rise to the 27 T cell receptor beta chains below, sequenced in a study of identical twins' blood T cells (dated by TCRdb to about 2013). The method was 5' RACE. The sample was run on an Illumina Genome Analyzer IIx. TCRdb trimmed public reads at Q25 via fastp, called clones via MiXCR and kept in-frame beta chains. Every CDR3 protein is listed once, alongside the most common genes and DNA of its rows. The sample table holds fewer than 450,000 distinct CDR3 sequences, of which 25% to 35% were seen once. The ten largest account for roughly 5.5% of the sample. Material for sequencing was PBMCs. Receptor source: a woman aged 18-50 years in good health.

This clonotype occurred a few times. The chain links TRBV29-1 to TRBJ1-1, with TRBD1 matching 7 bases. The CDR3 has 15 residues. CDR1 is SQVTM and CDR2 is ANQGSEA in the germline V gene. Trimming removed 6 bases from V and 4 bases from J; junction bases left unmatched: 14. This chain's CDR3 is CSVHTRQGGTTEAFF. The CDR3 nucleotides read TGCAGCGTACATACTCGACAGGGCGGAACCACTGAAGCTTTCTTT.

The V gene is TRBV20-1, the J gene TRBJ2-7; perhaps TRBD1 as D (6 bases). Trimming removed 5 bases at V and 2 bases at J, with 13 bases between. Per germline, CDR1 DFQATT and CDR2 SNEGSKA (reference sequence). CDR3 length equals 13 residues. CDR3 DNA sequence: TGCAGTGCTTCGACAGGCACGACCTACGAGCAGTACTTC. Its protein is CSASTGTTYEQYF.

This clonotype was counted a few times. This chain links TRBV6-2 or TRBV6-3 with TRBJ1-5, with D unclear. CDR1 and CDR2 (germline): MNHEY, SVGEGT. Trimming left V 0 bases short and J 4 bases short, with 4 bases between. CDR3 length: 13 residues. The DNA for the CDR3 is TGTGCCAGCAGTTACTCGTATAATCAGCCCCAGCATTTT. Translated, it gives CASSYSYNQPQHF.

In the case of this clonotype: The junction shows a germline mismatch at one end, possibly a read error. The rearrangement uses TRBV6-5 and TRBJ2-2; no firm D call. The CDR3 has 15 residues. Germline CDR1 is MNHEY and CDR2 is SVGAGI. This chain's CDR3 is CASRVGLTNTWELFF. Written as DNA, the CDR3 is TGTGCCAGCAGGGTAGGGCTCACGAACACCTGGGAGCTGTTTTTT.

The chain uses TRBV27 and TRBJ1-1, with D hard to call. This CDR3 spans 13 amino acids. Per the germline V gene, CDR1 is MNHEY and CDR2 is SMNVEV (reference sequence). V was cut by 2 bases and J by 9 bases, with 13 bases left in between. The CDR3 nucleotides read TGTGCCAGCAGTTTAAGTTTAAGTGGGAAAGCTTTCTTT. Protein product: CASSLSLSGKAFF.

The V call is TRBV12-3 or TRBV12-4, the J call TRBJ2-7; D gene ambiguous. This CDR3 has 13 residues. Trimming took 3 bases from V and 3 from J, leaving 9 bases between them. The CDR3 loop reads CASSLGRVYEQYF. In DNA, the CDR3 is TGTGCCAGCAGTTTGGGCCGCGTCTACGAGCAGTACTTC.

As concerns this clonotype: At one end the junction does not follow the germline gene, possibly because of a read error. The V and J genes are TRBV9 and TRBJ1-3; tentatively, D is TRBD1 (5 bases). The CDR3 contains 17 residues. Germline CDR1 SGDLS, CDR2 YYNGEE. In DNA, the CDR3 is TGTGCCAGCAGCGTAGAAGGGAACAGGCGGTCTGGAAACGCCATATATTTT. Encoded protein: CASSVEGNRRSGNAIYF.

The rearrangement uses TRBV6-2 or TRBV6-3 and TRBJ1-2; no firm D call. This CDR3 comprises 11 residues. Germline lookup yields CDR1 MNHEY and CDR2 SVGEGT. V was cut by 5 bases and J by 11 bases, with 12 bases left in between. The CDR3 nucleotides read TGTGCCAGCAGTCGCCGAGGCTCGTACACCTTC. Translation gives CASSRRGSYTF.

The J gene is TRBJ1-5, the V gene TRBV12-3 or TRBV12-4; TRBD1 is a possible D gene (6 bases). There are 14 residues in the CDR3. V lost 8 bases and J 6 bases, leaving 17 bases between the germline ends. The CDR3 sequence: CASGGRTATQPQHF. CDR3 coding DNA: TGTGCCAGCGGGGGTAGGACAGCGACTCAGCCCCAGCATTTT.

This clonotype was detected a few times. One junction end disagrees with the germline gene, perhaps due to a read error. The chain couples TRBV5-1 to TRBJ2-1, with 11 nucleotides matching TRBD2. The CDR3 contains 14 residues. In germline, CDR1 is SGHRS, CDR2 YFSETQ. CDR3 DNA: TGCGCCAGCAGCTTGACTAGCGGGAGTATCGAGCAGTCCTTC. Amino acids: CASSLTSGSIEQSF.

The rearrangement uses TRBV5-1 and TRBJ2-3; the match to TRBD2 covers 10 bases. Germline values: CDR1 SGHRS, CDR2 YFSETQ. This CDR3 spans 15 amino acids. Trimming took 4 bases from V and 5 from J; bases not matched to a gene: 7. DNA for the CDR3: TGCGCCAGCAGCGACAGCGGGAGGGCCCTAGATACGCAGTATTTT. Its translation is CASSDSGRALDTQYF.

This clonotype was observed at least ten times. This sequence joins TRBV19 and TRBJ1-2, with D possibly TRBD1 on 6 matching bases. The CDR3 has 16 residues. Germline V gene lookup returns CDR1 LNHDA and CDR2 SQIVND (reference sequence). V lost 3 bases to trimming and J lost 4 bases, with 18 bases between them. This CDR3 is CASSMPPGGKIYGYTF. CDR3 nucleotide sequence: TGTGCCAGTAGTATGCCCCCGGGGGGCAAAATCTATGGCTACACCTTC.

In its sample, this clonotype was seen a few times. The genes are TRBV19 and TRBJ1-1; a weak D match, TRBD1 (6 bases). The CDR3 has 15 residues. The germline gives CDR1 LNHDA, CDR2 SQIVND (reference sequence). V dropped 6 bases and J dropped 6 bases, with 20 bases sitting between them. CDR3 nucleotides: TGTGCCAGTAGGATTTCGGCCAGGGGTCCGCCTGAAGCTTTCTTT. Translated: CASRISARGPPEAFF.

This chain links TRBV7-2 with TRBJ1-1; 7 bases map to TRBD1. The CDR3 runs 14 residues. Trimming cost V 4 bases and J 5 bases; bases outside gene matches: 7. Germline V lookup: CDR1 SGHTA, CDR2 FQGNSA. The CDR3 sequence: CASSWTGELTEAFF. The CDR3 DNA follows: TGTGCCAGCAGCTGGACAGGAGAATTGACTGAAGCTTTCTTT.

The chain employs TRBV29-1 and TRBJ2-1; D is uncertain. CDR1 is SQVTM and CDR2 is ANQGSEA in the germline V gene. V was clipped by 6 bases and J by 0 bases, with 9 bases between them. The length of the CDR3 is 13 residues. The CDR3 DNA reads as TGCAGCGTAGTCCCTTTCTCCTACAATGAGCAGTTCTTC. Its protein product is CSVVPFSYNEQFF.

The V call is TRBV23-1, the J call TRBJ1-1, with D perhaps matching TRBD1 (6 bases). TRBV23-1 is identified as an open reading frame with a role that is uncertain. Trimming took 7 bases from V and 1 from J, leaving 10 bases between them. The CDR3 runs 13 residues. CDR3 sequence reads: CASIWTANTEAFF. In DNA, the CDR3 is TGCGCCAGCATCTGGACAGCGAACACTGAAGCTTTCTTT.

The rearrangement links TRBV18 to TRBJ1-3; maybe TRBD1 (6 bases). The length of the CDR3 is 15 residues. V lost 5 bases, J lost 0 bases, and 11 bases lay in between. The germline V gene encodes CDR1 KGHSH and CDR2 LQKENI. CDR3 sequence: CASSNDRTSGNTIYF. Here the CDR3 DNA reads TGTGCCAGCTCAAACGACAGGACCTCTGGAAACACCATATATTTT. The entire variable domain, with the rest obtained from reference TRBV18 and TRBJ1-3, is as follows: NAGVMQNPRHLVRRRGQEARLRCSPMKGHSHVYWYRQLPEEGLKFMVYLQKENIIDESGMPKERFSAEFPKEGPSILRIQQVVRGDSAAYFCASSNDRTSGNTIYFGEGSWLTVV.

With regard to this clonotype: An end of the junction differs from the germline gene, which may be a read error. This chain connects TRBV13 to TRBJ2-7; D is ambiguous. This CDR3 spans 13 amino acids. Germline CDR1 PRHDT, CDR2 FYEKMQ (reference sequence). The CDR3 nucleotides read TGTACCAGCAGCTTAGAGTCCCTCTACGAGCAGTACTTC. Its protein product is CTSSLESLYEQYF. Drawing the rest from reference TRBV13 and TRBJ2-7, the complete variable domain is AAGVIQSPRHLIKEKRETATLKCYPIPRHDTVYWYQQGPGQDPQFLISFYEKMQSDKGSIPDRFSAQQFSDYHSELNMSSLELGDSALYFCTSSLESLYEQYFGPGTRLTVT.

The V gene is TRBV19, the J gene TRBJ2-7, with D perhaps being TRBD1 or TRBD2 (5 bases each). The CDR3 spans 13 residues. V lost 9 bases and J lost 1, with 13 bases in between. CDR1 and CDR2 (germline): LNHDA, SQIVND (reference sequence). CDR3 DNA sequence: TGTGCCAGCTCGAGGGGTTGGTCCTACGAGCAGTACTTC. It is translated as CASSRGWSYEQYF.

In nucleotides, the CDR3 is TGTGCCAGCACGCTCCGCCCTCCCTCAGGCTATGGCTACACCTTC. This translates into CASTLRPPSGYGYTF. This chain connects TRBV6-5 to TRBJ1-2; D uncertain. The ends were cut back, 7 bases at V and 4 bases at J, with 19 bases in the middle. The CDR3 consists of 15 residues. From germline, CDR1 is MNHEY and CDR2 SVGAGI.

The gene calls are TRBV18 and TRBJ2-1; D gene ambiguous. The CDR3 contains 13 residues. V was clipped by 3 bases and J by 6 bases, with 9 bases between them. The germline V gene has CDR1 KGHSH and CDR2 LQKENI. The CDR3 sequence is CASSPPMSNEQFF. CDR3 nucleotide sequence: TGTGCCAGCTCACCGCCAATGAGCAATGAGCAGTTCTTC.

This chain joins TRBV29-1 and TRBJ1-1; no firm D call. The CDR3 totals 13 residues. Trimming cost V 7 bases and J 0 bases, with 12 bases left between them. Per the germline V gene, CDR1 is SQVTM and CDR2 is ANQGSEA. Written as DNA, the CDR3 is TGCAGCGCCCTCACAGTGATGAACACTGAAGCTTTCTTT. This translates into CSALTVMNTEAFF.

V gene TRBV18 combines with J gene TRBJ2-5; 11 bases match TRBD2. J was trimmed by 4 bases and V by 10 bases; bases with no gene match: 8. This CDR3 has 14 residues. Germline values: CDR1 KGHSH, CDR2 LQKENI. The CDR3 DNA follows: TGTGCCACCCTTCTAGCGGGAGGCGGAGAGACCCAGTACTTC. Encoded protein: CATLLAGGGETQYF.

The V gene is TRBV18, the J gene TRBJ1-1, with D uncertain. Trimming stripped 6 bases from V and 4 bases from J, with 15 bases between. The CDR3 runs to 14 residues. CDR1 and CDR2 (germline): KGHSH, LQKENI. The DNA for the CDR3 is TGTGCCAGCTCCCACGGAAACGAGGGCACTGAAGCTTTCTTT. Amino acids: CASSHGNEGTEAFF.

DNA for the CDR3: TGTGCCAGCAGCCCCCTGGGGGGAACCGGGGAAGCTTTCTTT. This translates into CASSPLGGTGEAFF. The genes are TRBV6-5 and TRBJ1-1, with D possibly matching TRBD1 (5 bases). The CDR3 covers 14 residues. V was clipped by 6 bases and J by 8 bases, with 19 bases between them. Germline V gene sequence: CDR1 MNHEY, CDR2 SVGAGI.

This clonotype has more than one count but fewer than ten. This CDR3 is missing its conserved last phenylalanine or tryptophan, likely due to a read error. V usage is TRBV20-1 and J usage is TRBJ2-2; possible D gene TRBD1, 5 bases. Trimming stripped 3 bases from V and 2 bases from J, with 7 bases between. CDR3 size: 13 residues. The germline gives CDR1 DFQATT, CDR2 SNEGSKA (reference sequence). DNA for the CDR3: TGCAGTGCTAGCAGGGAAAACACCGGGGAGCTGTTTTTG. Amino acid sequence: CSASRENTGELFL.

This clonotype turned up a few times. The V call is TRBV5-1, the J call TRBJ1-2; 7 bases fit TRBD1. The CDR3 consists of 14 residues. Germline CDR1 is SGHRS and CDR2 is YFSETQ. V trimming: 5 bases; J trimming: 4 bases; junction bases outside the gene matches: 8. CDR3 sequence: CASRNEGAGYGYTF. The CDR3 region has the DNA TGCGCCAGCAGAAACGAGGGGGCTGGCTATGGCTACACCTTC.